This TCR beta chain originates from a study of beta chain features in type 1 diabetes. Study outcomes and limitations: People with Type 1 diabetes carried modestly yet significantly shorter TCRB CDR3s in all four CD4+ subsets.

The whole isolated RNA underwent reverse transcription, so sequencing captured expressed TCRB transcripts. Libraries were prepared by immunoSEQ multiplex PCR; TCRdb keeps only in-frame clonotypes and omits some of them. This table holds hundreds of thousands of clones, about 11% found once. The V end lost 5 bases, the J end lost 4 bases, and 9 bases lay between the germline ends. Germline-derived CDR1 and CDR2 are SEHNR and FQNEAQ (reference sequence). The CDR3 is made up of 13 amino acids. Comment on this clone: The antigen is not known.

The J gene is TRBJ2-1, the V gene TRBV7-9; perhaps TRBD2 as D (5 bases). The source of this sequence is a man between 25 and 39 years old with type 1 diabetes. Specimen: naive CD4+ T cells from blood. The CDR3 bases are TGTGCCAGCAGCCAAACTAGTTACAATGAGCAGTTCTTC. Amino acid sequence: CASSQTSYNEQFF.